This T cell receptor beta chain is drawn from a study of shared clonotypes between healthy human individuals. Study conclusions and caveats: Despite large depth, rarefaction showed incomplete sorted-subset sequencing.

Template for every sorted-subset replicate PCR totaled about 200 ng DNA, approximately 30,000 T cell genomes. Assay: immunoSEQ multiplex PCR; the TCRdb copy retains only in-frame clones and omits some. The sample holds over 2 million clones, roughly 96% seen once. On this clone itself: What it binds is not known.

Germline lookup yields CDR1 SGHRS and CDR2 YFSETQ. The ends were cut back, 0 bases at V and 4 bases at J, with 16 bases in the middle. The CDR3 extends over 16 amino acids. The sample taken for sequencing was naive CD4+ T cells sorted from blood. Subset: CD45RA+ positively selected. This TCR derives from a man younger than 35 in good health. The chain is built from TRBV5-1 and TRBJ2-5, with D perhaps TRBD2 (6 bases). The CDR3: CASSLAASNSGETQYF. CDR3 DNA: TGCGCCAGCAGCTTGGCTGCTAGCAATAGCGGAGAGACCCAGTACTTC.